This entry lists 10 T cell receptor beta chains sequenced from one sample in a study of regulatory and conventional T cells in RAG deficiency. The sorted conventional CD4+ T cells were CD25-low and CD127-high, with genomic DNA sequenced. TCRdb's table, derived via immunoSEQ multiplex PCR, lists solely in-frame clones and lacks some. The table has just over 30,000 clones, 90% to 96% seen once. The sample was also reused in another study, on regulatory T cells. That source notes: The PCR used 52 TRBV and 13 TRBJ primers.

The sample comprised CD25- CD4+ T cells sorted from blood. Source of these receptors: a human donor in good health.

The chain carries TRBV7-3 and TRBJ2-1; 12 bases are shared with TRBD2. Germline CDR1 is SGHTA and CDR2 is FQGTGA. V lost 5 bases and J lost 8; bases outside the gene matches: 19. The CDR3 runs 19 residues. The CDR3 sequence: CASSPLLGRTSGKRHEQFF. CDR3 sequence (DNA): TGTGCCAGCAGCCCCCTCTTGGGACGGACTAGCGGGAAGCGCCATGAGCAGTTCTTC.

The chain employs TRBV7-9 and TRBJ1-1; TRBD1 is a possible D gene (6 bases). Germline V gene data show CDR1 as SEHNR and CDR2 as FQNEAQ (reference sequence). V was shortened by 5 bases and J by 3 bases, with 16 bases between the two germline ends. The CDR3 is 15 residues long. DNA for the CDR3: TGTGCCAGCAGCCGCGGCACAGGGTTGGACACTGAAGCTTTCTTT. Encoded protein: CASSRGTGLDTEAFF.

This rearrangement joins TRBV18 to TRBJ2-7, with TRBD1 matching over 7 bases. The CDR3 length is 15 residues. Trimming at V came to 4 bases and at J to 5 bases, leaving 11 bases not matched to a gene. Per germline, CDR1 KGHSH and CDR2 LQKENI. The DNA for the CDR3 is TGTGCCAGCTCACTTCCGACAGGGAGTAAAGACGAGCAGTACTTC. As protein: CASSLPTGSKDEQYF. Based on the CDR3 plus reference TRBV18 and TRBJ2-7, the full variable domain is NAGVMQNPRHLVRRRGQEARLRCSPMKGHSHVYWYRQLPEEGLKFMVYLQKENIIDESGMPKERFSAEFPKEGPSILRIQQVVRGDSAAYFCASSLPTGSKDEQYFGPGTRLTVT.

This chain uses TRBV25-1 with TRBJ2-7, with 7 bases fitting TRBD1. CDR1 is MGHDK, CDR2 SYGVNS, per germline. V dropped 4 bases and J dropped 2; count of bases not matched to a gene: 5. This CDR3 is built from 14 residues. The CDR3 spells CASSVAGGPYEQYF. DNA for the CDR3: TGTGCCAGCAGTGTCGCAGGGGGACCCTACGAGCAGTACTTC.

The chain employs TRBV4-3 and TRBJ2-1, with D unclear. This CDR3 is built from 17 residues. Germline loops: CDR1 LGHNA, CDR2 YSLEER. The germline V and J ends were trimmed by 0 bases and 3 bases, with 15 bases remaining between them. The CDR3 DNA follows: TGCGCCAGCAGCCAAGATCCCCCCGCAGGTCGCTACAATGAGCAGTTCTTC. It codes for CASSQDPPAGRYNEQFF.

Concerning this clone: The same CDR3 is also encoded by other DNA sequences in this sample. The CDR3: CASSFTGTDNSPLHF. In DNA, the CDR3 is TGTGCCAGCAGCTTCACCGGGACAGATAATTCACCCCTCCACTTT. The chain uses TRBV7-2 and TRBJ1-6; 7 bases align to TRBD1. The CDR3 consists of 15 residues. From germline, CDR1 is SGHTA and CDR2 FQGNSA. Trimming took 3 bases from V and 5 from J; bases not matched to a gene: 4.

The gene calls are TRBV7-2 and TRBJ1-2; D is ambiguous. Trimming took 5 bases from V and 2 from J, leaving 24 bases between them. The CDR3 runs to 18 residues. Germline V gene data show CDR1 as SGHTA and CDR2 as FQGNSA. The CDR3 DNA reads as TGTGCCAGCAGCCCCGGCGGCGGGTGGCTACAAAACAACTATGGCTACACCTTC. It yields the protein CASSPGGGWLQNNYGYTF.

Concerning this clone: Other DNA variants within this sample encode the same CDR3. CDR3 protein: CASGLDPRRGAGTGELFF. In DNA form, the CDR3 reads TGTGCTAGTGGTTTGGATCCGCGGCGGGGGGCTGGCACAGGGGAGCTGTTTTTT. The J gene is TRBJ2-2, the V gene TRBV12-5, with TRBD2 identical over 8 bases. Germline lookup yields CDR1 LGHNT and CDR2 FRNRAP. The CDR3 runs to 18 residues. V trimming: 1 base; J trimming: 8 bases; junction bases outside the gene matches: 15. The complete variable domain, with remaining parts taken from reference TRBV12-5 and TRBJ2-2, reads DARVTQTPRHKVTEMGQEVTMRCQPILGHNTVFWYRQTMMQGLELLAYFRNRAPLDDSGMPKDRFSAEMPDATLATLKIQPSEPRDSAVYFCASGLDPRRGAGTGELFFGEGSRLTVL.

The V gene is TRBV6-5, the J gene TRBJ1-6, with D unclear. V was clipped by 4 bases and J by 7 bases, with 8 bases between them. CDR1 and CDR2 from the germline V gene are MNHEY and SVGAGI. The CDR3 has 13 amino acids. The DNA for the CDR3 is TGTGCCAGCAGTTCGAGGGCCAATTCACCCCTCCACTTT. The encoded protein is CASSSRANSPLHF.

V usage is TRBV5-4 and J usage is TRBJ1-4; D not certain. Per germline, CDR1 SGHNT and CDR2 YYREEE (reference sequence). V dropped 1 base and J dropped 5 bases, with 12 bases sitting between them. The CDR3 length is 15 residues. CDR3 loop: CASSLSSRANEKLFF. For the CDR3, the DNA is TGTGCCAGCAGCTTGAGTTCGCGGGCAAATGAAAAACTGTTTTTT.